This passage covers 10 T cell receptor beta chains from one sample sequenced in a study of B cell selection in AIRE deficiency. Only in-frame clones appear in the TCRdb table, and some are missing; sequencing was by immunoSEQ multiplex PCR. The table records some 20,000 clones, roughly 97% of them present only once. Conventional CD4 T cells were sorted as CD4+CD127+ cells. The sequenced sample consisted of conventional CD4+ T cells sorted from PBMCs. The source of these receptors is a human donor with AIRE deficiency.

The chain links TRBV7-2 to TRBJ2-3; TRBD2 matches 8 bases. V gave up 6 bases and J gave up 4 bases; unmatched junction bases: 6. The length of the CDR3 is 14 residues. Germline assignment: CDR1 SGHTA and CDR2 FQGNSA. CDR3: CASSSGIIPDTQYF. The DNA of the CDR3 is TGTGCCAGCAGTAGCGGGATAATCCCAGATACGCAGTATTTT.

The count of this clone is one. The chain recombines TRBV5-1 with TRBJ2-7; D possibly corresponds to TRBD1 (5 bases). Trimming took off 9 bases at V and 4 bases at J, with 26 bases between the two ends. CDR1 is SGHRS, CDR2 YFSETQ, per germline. The CDR3 runs 16 residues. CDR3 protein: CATQLYPGLSSYEQYF. The CDR3 bases are TGCGCCACTCAGCTCTATCCAGGGCTAAGTTCTTACGAGCAGTACTTC.

The rearrangement uses TRBV10-1 and TRBJ2-5; TRBD2 might be the D (6 bases). CDR3 length: 14 residues. In germline, CDR1 is WNHNN, CDR2 SYGVQD (reference sequence). V shed 6 bases and J shed 4 bases, with 15 bases lying between them. CDR3 in amino acids: CASSQTSTGETQYF. In DNA form, the CDR3 reads TGCGCCAGCAGCCAGACTAGTACCGGAGAGACCCAGTACTTC.

The rearrangement joins TRBV9 to TRBJ2-1; D is uncertain. The CDR3 runs to 15 residues. V lost 3 bases, J lost 3 bases, and 13 bases lay in between. Germline assignment: CDR1 SGDLS and CDR2 YYNGEE. The CDR3 loop is CASSGGSNSYNEQFF. Written as DNA, the CDR3 is TGTGCCAGCAGCGGAGGATCCAACAGCTACAATGAGCAGTTCTTC.

The chain combines TRBV18 with TRBJ2-7; D not resolved. Germline loops: CDR1 KGHSH, CDR2 LQKENI. This CDR3 spans 13 amino acids. With 0 bases removed from V and 4 bases from J, the gap between germline ends came to 7 bases. CDR3: CASSPPNGYEQYF. The CDR3 DNA sequence: TGTGCCAGCTCACCACCCAACGGTTACGAGCAGTACTTC.

The chain employs TRBV5-4 and TRBJ2-2; 7 bases match TRBD2. The CDR3 runs to 14 residues. From germline, CDR1 is SGHNT and CDR2 YYREEE (reference sequence). Trimming at V came to 3 bases and at J to 6 bases, leaving 5 bases not matched to a gene. The CDR3 sequence is CASSSPAGAGELFF. DNA for the CDR3: TGTGCCAGCAGCTCGCCTGCGGGAGCCGGGGAGCTGTTTTTT.

This clone was detected only once. The J gene is TRBJ2-1, the V gene TRBV7-9; TRBD2 aligns across 11 bases. Per germline, CDR1 SEHNR and CDR2 FQNEAQ (reference sequence). The CDR3 is made up of 17 amino acids. V lost 2 bases and J lost 8; bases outside the gene matches: 11. DNA for the CDR3: TGTGCCAGCAGCTTAATCACTAGCGGGAGTTTGGGAGATGAGCAGTTCTTC. Translating it yields CASSLITSGSLGDEQFF.

Comment on this clone: The sample contains more than one DNA sequence encoding this CDR3. The chain is built from TRBV27 and TRBJ1-5, with D unresolved. The CDR3 sequence is 13 residues long. The germline CDR1 and CDR2 sequences are MNHEY and SMNVEV (reference sequence). The V end was cut by 2 bases, the J end by 6 bases, with 8 bases between. The CDR3 nucleotides read TGTGCCAGCAGTTTAATGGGCGCTCAGCCCCAGCATTTT. Its protein is CASSLMGAQPQHF.

This clone was seen just once. The V call is TRBV28, the J call TRBJ1-3, with D possibly matching TRBD1 (5 bases). The V gene's germline CDR1 is MDHEN and CDR2 SYDVKM. Trimming left V 6 bases short and J 2 bases short, with 11 bases between. The CDR3 sequence is 14 residues long. The CDR3 region has the DNA TGTGCCAGCAGCTCCACAGGAACTGGAAACACCATATATTTT. The encoded protein is CASSSTGTGNTIYF. Full variable domain (rest looked up from reference TRBV28 and TRBJ1-3): DVKVTQSSRYLVKRTGEKVFLECVQDMDHENMFWYRQDPGLGLRLIYFSYDVKMKEKGDIPEGYSVSREKKERFSLILESASTNQTSMYLCASSSTGTGNTIYFGEGSWLTVV.

V and J are TRBV10-2 and TRBJ2-3; TRBD1 matches at 10 bases. Germline loops: CDR1 WSHSY, CDR2 SAAADI. The CDR3 sequence is 16 residues long. V lost 6 bases and J lost 4; bases outside the gene matches: 10. CDR3 coding DNA: TGCGCCAGCAGACTTTTGGGACAGGGGAGGTCAGATACGCAGTATTTT. This translates into CASRLLGQGRSDTQYF.